The 21 T cell receptor beta chains below were found in one sample sequenced in a study of blood T cell repertoires in COVID-19. Profiled with immunoSEQ multiplex PCR; TCRdb holds only in-frame clones, not every one. The repertoire holds about 100,000 clones, around 90% seen once, with 17% in the top ten. The sample comprised peripheral blood. Source of these receptors: a man aged 50 or older with acute or convalescent COVID-19.

The chain employs TRBV9 and TRBJ2-6, with D maybe TRBD1 (5 bases). V shed 1 base and J shed 4 bases, with 12 bases lying between them. The CDR3 covers 16 residues. CDR1 is SGDLS and CDR2 is YYNGEE in the germline V gene. The CDR3 sequence: CASSVMQGSGANVLTF. The DNA of the CDR3 is TGTGCCAGCAGCGTAATGCAGGGCTCCGGGGCCAACGTCCTGACTTTC.

The chain uses TRBV5-4 and TRBJ1-2, with TRBD1 identical over 10 bases. The CDR3 sequence is 13 residues long. The V gene end was trimmed by 4 bases and the J gene end by 5 bases; junction bases not matched to a gene: 2. Per germline, CDR1 SGHNT and CDR2 YYREEE (reference sequence). This CDR3 is CASSAGQGYGYTF. As DNA, the CDR3 is TGTGCCAGCAGCGCGGGACAGGGGTATGGCTACACCTTC.

For the CDR3, the DNA is TGTGCCAGCAGCCCCTCAGAGAACACTGAAGCTTTCTTT. Amino acids: CASSPSENTEAFF. The chain couples TRBV7-7 to TRBJ1-1, with unresolved D. Trimming took 5 bases from V and 1 from J, leaving 8 bases between them. This CDR3 comprises 13 residues. Germline values: CDR1 SSHAT, CDR2 FNYEAQ (reference sequence).

The chain links TRBV7-2 to TRBJ1-5; TRBD1 agrees at 9 bases. Germline V CDR1 and CDR2: SGHTA, FQGNSA. The trim removed 4 bases at V and 7 bases at J, leaving 5 bases unmatched. The CDR3 runs to 14 residues. The CDR3 coding sequence is TGTGCCAGCAGCTACCTACAGGGGGCCCAGCCCCAGCATTTT. Encoded protein: CASSYLQGAQPQHF. The full variable domain, its missing parts supplied by reference TRBV7-2 and TRBJ1-5, is GAGVSQSPSNKVTEKGKDVELRCDPISGHTALYWYRQSLGQGLEFLIYFQGNSAPDKSGLPSDRFSAERTGGSVSTLTIQRTQQEDSAVYLCASSYLQGAQPQHFGDGTRLSIL.

V usage is TRBV29-1 and J usage is TRBJ2-7; D might be TRBD1 (5 bases). CDR1 and CDR2 from the germline V gene are SQVTM and ANQGSEA. CDR3 size: 14 residues. Trimming took off 0 bases at V and 1 base at J, with 10 bases between the two ends. Here the CDR3 reads CSVEDGQGSYEQYF. The CDR3 bases are TGCAGCGTTGAAGATGGGCAGGGTTCCTACGAGCAGTACTTC.

This chain connects TRBV2 to TRBJ2-1, with D perhaps TRBD2 (6 bases). Looked up from germline, CDR1 is SNHLY and CDR2 is FYNNEI. V shed 6 bases and J shed 10 bases, with 13 bases lying between them. CDR3 size: 12 residues. The CDR3 is CASRLSGDEQFF. The CDR3 bases are TGTGCCAGCAGACTTTCGGGGGACGAGCAGTTCTTC.

The chain has TRBV6-5 and TRBJ2-5; 10 nucleotides align to TRBD2. Per the germline V gene, CDR1 is MNHEY and CDR2 is SVGAGI. V dropped 2 bases and J dropped 2; count of bases not matched to a gene: 5. The CDR3 consists of 16 residues. The CDR3 reads CASSYASGGPQETQYF. The CDR3 coding sequence is TGTGCCAGCAGTTACGCTAGCGGGGGACCTCAAGAGACCCAGTACTTC.

This clone turned up a few times. CDR3: CASRSGTAEKLFF. The CDR3 DNA follows: TGTGCCAGCAGATCCGGGACAGCTGAAAAACTGTTTTTT. The chain has TRBV12-3 or TRBV12-4 and TRBJ1-4; the match to TRBD1 covers 7 bases. The CDR3 is made up of 13 amino acids. Unmatched junction bases numbered 5, after V lost 6 bases and J lost 7 bases.

V and J are TRBV5-3 and TRBJ2-2, with TRBD2 as a possible D gene (5 bases). TRBV5-3 has ORF status, its function being uncertain. V shed 2 bases and J shed 0 bases, with 14 bases lying between them. This CDR3 comprises 17 residues. CDR3 sequence reads: CARSFRDRGANTGELFF. Written as DNA, the CDR3 is TGTGCCAGAAGCTTCCGGGATAGAGGCGCGAACACCGGGGAGCTGTTTTTT.

The chain combines TRBV5-5 with TRBJ2-5; a weak D match, TRBD1 (7 bases). Germline V gene sequence: CDR1 SGHKS, CDR2 YYEKEE (reference sequence). This CDR3 spans 13 amino acids. The germline V and J ends were trimmed by 8 bases and 2 bases, with 13 bases remaining between them. CDR3 sequence reads: CASSGGRQETQYF. The CDR3 coding sequence is TGTGCCAGTTCAGGGGGGAGGCAAGAGACCCAGTACTTC.

The chain joins TRBV30 to TRBJ1-1; possible D gene TRBD1, 5 bases. V gave up 0 bases and J gave up 4 bases, with 12 bases separating them. This CDR3 is 14 amino acids long. The germline V gene has CDR1 GTSNPN and CDR2 SVGIG (reference sequence). In nucleotides, the CDR3 is TGTGCCTGGAGTGTACAGGCAGGGCCCACTGAAGCTTTCTTT. This sequence encodes CAWSVQAGPTEAFF.

The J gene is TRBJ2-7, the V gene TRBV19, with 8 bases fitting TRBD1. CDR1 LNHDA and CDR2 SQIVND come from the germline V gene (reference sequence). V lost 6 bases and J lost 0; bases outside the gene matches: 4. The CDR3 is 14 amino acids. CDR3 sequence: CASREQGVSYEQYF. The CDR3 DNA follows: TGTGCCAGTAGGGAACAGGGGGTCTCCTACGAGCAGTACTTC.

This clone has just a few counts. The chain joins TRBV5-1 to TRBJ1-5; D perhaps matches TRBD1 (5 bases). V was cut by 4 bases and J by 4 bases, with 12 bases left in between. The CDR3 is 14 amino acids. Germline V CDR1 and CDR2: SGHRS, YFSETQ. The DNA for the CDR3 is TGCGCCAGCAGCCAAGGAGGGGTGAATCAGCCCCAGCATTTT. Translation gives CASSQGGVNQPQHF.

The gene calls are TRBV6-5 and TRBJ2-5, with a weak D call TRBD1 (5 bases). The CDR3 covers 14 residues. Between the trimmed V and J ends, which lost 8 bases and 6 bases, there was a span of 19 bases. Germline loops: CDR1 MNHEY, CDR2 SVGAGI. CDR3 bases: TGTGCCAGCCTCGACCCCACAGGTGGAAAGACCCAGTACTTC. Protein: CASLDPTGGKTQYF.

V usage is TRBV5-6 and J usage is TRBJ2-3; 12 bases agree with TRBD2. The germline V gene has CDR1 SGHDT and CDR2 YYEEEE. With 3 bases clipped from V and 2 bases from J, the junction kept 7 bases outside the gene matches. This CDR3 contains 17 residues. The CDR3 nucleotides read TGTGCCAGCAGCTACGGACTAGCGGGGACACACACAGATACGCAGTATTTT. Translated: CASSYGLAGTHTDTQYF.

The V and J genes are TRBV4-3 and TRBJ2-7; no firm D call. The CDR3 is made up of 14 amino acids. The germline gives CDR1 LGHNA, CDR2 YSLEER. V was clipped by 0 bases and J by 2 bases, with 8 bases between them. DNA for the CDR3: TGCGCCAGCAGCCAAGAGTGGCCGACCTACGAGCAGTACTTC. Residues: CASSQEWPTYEQYF.

This clone came up once. V gene TRBV19 combines with J gene TRBJ1-2; 7 bases are shared with TRBD1. The germline gives CDR1 LNHDA, CDR2 SQIVND (reference sequence). This CDR3 is 14 amino acids long. The trim removed 4 bases at V and 1 base at J, leaving 3 bases unmatched. Written as DNA, the CDR3 is TGTGCCAGTAGTACCGGGACAGTTAACTATGGCTACACCTTC. It specifies CASSTGTVNYGYTF. The full variable domain, with the rest looked up from reference TRBV19 and TRBJ1-2, is DGGITQSPKYLFRKEGQNVTLSCEQNLNHDAMYWYRQDPGQGLRLIYYSQIVNDFQKGDIAEGYSVSREKKESFPLTVTSAQKNPTAFYLCASSTGTVNYGYTFGSGTRLTVV.

Note on this clone: One junction end does not reproduce the germline sequence, and a read error may be involved. The rearrangement uses TRBV20-1 and TRBJ2-3; 7 bases fit TRBD1. Germline-derived CDR1 and CDR2 are DFQATT and SNEGSKA (reference sequence). The CDR3 totals 11 residues. CDR3: CSAREQGPPFF. The CDR3 coding sequence is TGCAGTGCTAGAGAACAGGGGCCCCCTTTTTTT.

The chain uses TRBV12-5 and TRBJ2-5; a weak D match, TRBD1 (5 bases). This CDR3 has 15 amino acids. Trimming took 5 bases from V and 5 from J, leaving 18 bases between them. Germline lookup yields CDR1 LGHNT and CDR2 FRNRAP. DNA of the CDR3: TGTGCTAGTGGTCCTAATAACTGGGGCTGGGAGACCCAGTACTTC. It encodes CASGPNNWGWETQYF.

This chain uses TRBV7-2 with TRBJ1-5, with 7 bases that match TRBD1. Germline V lookup: CDR1 SGHTA, CDR2 FQGNSA. The CDR3 is 16 amino acids. Losses at the gene ends were 2 bases for V and 0 bases for J; bases not matched to a gene: 4. Written as DNA, the CDR3 is TGTGCCAGCAGCTTAACCCGGACAGGTAGCAATCAGCCCCAGCATTTT. Translation gives CASSLTRTGSNQPQHF.

The chain recombines TRBV20-1 with TRBJ1-2; TRBD1 is a possible D gene (6 bases). Germline V gene sequence: CDR1 DFQATT, CDR2 SNEGSKA (reference sequence). This CDR3 spans 11 amino acids. Trimming took off 4 bases at V and 8 bases at J, with 11 bases between the two ends. The CDR3 reads CSANREWGYTF. The CDR3 DNA reads as TGCAGTGCTAACAGGGAATGGGGCTACACCTTC.